Shown below are 8 T cell receptor beta chains from a single sample sequenced in a study of graft-versus-host responses after intestinal transplantation. The method was immunoSEQ multiplex PCR; TCRdb's version includes in-frame clones alone and lacks a portion of them. The repertoire holds 40,000 or so clones, with 89% as singletons. Sequenced here: PBMCs, sampled 260 to 280 days after transplant. Receptors were obtained from a human patient who received an intestinal transplant, so some T cells may come from the graft donor.

This clone was seen once. The junction and the germline gene differ at one end; a read error may be behind it. The chain recombines TRBV10-2 with TRBJ1-2; a weak D match, TRBD1 (6 bases). This CDR3 contains 13 residues. Germline CDR1 and CDR2: WSHSY and SAAADI. DNA of the CDR3: TGCGCCAGCAGAGGGACACCTAACTATGGCCACACCTTC. This gives the protein CASRGTPNYGHTF.

The V and J genes are TRBV7-9 and TRBJ2-4; weak D call: TRBD1 (5 bases). Germline V gene lookup returns CDR1 SEHNR and CDR2 FQNEAQ (reference sequence). The CDR3 runs to 15 residues. Trimming cost V 4 bases and J 9 bases, with 19 bases left between them. The CDR3 DNA is TGTGCCAGCAGCTCGTCAGCGTGGGGCGCTACCATTCAGTACTTC. It specifies CASSSSAWGATIQYF.

The gene calls are TRBV6-1 and TRBJ1-4; D possibly corresponds to TRBD1 (6 bases). CDR3 length equals 15 residues. Germline V gene data show CDR1 as MNHNS and CDR2 as SASEGT. The germline V and J ends were trimmed by 3 bases and 5 bases, with 13 bases remaining between them. CDR3 protein: CASSDVEGGNEKLFF. The CDR3 nucleotides read TGTGCCAGCAGTGATGTTGAGGGGGGAAATGAAAAACTGTTTTTT.

The V call is TRBV11-2, the J call TRBJ2-1; maybe TRBD2 (5 bases). The CDR3 has 16 amino acids. Trimming left V 4 bases short and J 8 bases short, with 21 bases between. The germline gives CDR1 SGHAT, CDR2 FQNNGV. CDR3 bases: TGTGCCAGCAGCTCGAGGGCCGGGTCCCCGTACGATGAGCAGTTCTTC. Translation: CASSSRAGSPYDEQFF.

This rearrangement joins TRBV15 to TRBJ2-1; possible D gene TRBD2, 6 bases. Germline V gene sequence: CDR1 LNHNV, CDR2 YYDKDF (reference sequence). The ends were cut back, 5 bases at V and 3 bases at J, with 11 bases in the middle. This CDR3 spans 14 amino acids. The CDR3 here is CATSFSRGYNEQFF. The CDR3 DNA reads as TGTGCCACCAGCTTCTCGCGGGGCTACAATGAGCAGTTCTTC. The full variable domain, in which reference TRBV15 and TRBJ2-1 provide the parts outside the CDR3, is DAMVIQNPRYQVTQFGKPVTLSCSQTLNHNVMYWYQQKSSQAPKLLFHYYDKDFNNEADTPDNFQSRRPNTSFCFLDIRSPGLGDTAMYLCATSFSRGYNEQFFGPGTRLTVL.

This sequence joins TRBV5-1 and TRBJ2-1; the D is unclear. V gave up 0 bases and J gave up 4 bases, with 14 bases separating them. This CDR3 is built from 16 residues. Per the germline V gene, CDR1 is SGHRS and CDR2 is YFSETQ. DNA for the CDR3: TGCGCCAGCAGCTTGGGAATAGGGAAGGAGTACAATGAGCAGTTCTTC. As protein: CASSLGIGKEYNEQFF. The complete variable domain, with remaining parts taken from reference TRBV5-1 and TRBJ2-1, reads KAGVTQTPRYLIKTRGQQVTLSCSPISGHRSVSWYQQTPGQGLQFLFEYFSETQRNKGNFPGRFSGRQFSNSRSEMNVSTLELGDSALYLCASSLGIGKEYNEQFFGPGTRLTVL.

The rearrangement links TRBV5-6 to TRBJ2-1; perhaps TRBD1 as D (5 bases). Germline CDR1 reads SGHDT; CDR2 reads YYEEEE. The length of the CDR3 is 12 residues. The V and J ends lost 2 bases and 6 bases respectively, with 6 bases between them. This chain's CDR3 is CASSFTGNEQFF. CDR3 nucleotides: TGTGCCAGCAGCTTTACAGGCAATGAGCAGTTCTTC.

This clone was picked up a small number of times. The V call is TRBV19, the J call TRBJ1-5; 7 bases are a match to TRBD1. Germline V gene sequence: CDR1 LNHDA, CDR2 SQIVND (reference sequence). The junction had 18 bases not matched to a gene; V was cut back by 6 bases and J by 4 bases. The CDR3 has 18 residues. The CDR3 DNA sequence: TGTGCCAGTAGAACTATGCCCTACAGGGGTGCTGGGAATCAGCCCCAGCATTTT. It specifies CASRTMPYRGAGNQPQHF.